The sample holds one count of the clone carrying this T cell receptor (beta chain). Its target is not known. The sample comes from a study of T cell responses to AZD1222 COVID-19 vaccine. Findings of the study overall: Unmutated variant regions are reportedly targeted by nearly half of spike-specific TCRs.

Sequenced by immunoSEQ multiplex PCR; TCRdb stores in-frame clones only, minus some. Among fewer than 200,000 clones listed, 85% to 95% were seen once. The source is an adult in good health. Sequenced material: peripheral blood, taken on day 0 of AZD1222 vaccination.

CDR3 coding DNA: TGTGCCAGCAGTGCTGGCTGGTTGGACAGGGGCAATTCACCCCTCCACTTT. This sequence encodes CASSAGWLDRGNSPLHF. The V gene is TRBV2, the J gene TRBJ1-6; 9 bases line up with TRBD1. V trimming: 4 bases; J trimming: 7 bases; junction bases outside the gene matches: 11. This CDR3 comprises 17 residues. The germline gives CDR1 SNHLY, CDR2 FYNNEI.